Listed below are T cell receptor beta chains from one sample, sequenced in a study of identical twins. Each CDR3 protein is one row after TCRdb ran MiXCR on the 5' RACE reads. The sample contains around 680,000 distinct CDR3 sequences, 8.5% to 9% of which appear only once. The same data also contributed to another study, on yellow fever vaccine responses in identical twins.

Sequencing input: PBMCs. The origin of the receptors is a woman between 18 and 30 years old in good health. Both conserved end residues are part of each CDR3. The order of the fields is J gene, V gene, CDR3 length, D gene, clone size, CDR3 DNA, CDR3 protein. The D gene is left open where the match is weak. Only some rows state a clone size, as once, few, many or a class for expanded clones.

j_call: TRBJ1-3; v_call: TRBV12-3/TRBV12-4; cdr3_length: 15; d_call: .; clone_size: .; cdr3_nt: TGTGCCAGCAGTCAACCCGTCCGCTCTGGAAACACCATATATTTT; cdr3_aa: CASSQPVRSGNTIYF
j_call: TRBJ2-1; v_call: TRBV2; cdr3_length: 11; d_call: .; clone_size: .; cdr3_nt: TGTGCCAGCAATGGAGCGAATGAGCAGTTCTTC; cdr3_aa: CASNGANEQFF
j_call: TRBJ2-3; v_call: TRBV12-3/TRBV12-4; cdr3_length: 15; d_call: .; clone_size: few; cdr3_nt: TGTGCCAGCGCCCCGGGGGGCAGAGGGTCAGATACGCAGTATTTT; cdr3_aa: CASAPGGRGSDTQYF
j_call: TRBJ2-1; v_call: TRBV29-1; cdr3_length: 11; d_call: .; clone_size: .; cdr3_nt: TGCAGCGTGCCGCGCGGCAATGAGCAGTTCTTC; cdr3_aa: CSVPRGNEQFF
j_call: TRBJ2-3; v_call: TRBV5-6; cdr3_length: 16; d_call: .; clone_size: few; cdr3_nt: TGTGCCAGCAGCGAGAGGGGACGGACTATCACAGATACGCAGTATTTT; cdr3_aa: CASSERGRTITDTQYF
j_call: TRBJ2-7; v_call: TRBV28; cdr3_length: 15; d_call: TRBD1; clone_size: few; cdr3_nt: TGTGCCAGCAGTTTAGCGGGACAGGGTGTGGACGAGCAGTACTTC; cdr3_aa: CASSLAGQGVDEQYF
j_call: TRBJ2-2; v_call: TRBV30; cdr3_length: 14; d_call: .; clone_size: few; cdr3_nt: TGTGCCTGGAGAAGGGGGGTAGTGGCCGGGGAGCTGTTTTTT; cdr3_aa: CAWRRGVVAGELFF
j_call: TRBJ2-7; v_call: TRBV4-3; cdr3_length: 15; d_call: .; clone_size: .; cdr3_nt: TGCGCCAGCAGCCAAGGGACAGTGAATTCCTACGAGCAGTACTTC; cdr3_aa: CASSQGTVNSYEQYF
j_call: TRBJ1-2; v_call: TRBV10-3; cdr3_length: 17; d_call: TRBD1; clone_size: few; cdr3_nt: TGTGCCATCAGTCACCAGACGCAGGGGGCGACTAACTATGGCTACACCTTC; cdr3_aa: CAISHQTQGATNYGYTF
j_call: TRBJ2-7; v_call: TRBV11-1; cdr3_length: 13; d_call: .; clone_size: .; cdr3_nt: TGTGCCAGCAGCCCTTGGGCCTACTACGAGCAGTACTTC; cdr3_aa: CASSPWAYYEQYF
j_call: TRBJ2-2; v_call: TRBV11-2; cdr3_length: 17; d_call: TRBD1; clone_size: few; cdr3_nt: TGTGCCAGCAGCTTCGGAACAGGGGGCCGAGACACCGGGGAGCTGTTTTTT; cdr3_aa: CASSFGTGGRDTGELFF
j_call: TRBJ1-1; v_call: TRBV4-2; cdr3_length: 15; d_call: .; clone_size: .; cdr3_nt: TGTGCCAGCAGCCAAGTGGGTGGCACGAACACTGAAGCTTTCTTT; cdr3_aa: CASSQVGGTNTEAFF
j_call: TRBJ2-5; v_call: TRBV12-3/TRBV12-4; cdr3_length: 14; d_call: .; clone_size: .; cdr3_nt: TGTGCCAGCAGTTTAATGAGGACGACAGAGACCCAGTACTTC; cdr3_aa: CASSLMRTTETQYF
j_call: TRBJ2-1; v_call: TRBV29-1; cdr3_length: 13; d_call: TRBD1; clone_size: .; cdr3_nt: TGCAGCGTCCTGACAGGGAGTCACAATGAGCAGTTCTTC; cdr3_aa: CSVLTGSHNEQFF
j_call: TRBJ2-3; v_call: TRBV9; cdr3_length: 18; d_call: TRBD2; clone_size: .; cdr3_nt: TGTGCCAGCAGCGTAGAGGGACTAGCGGGAGCTAGCACAGATACGCAGTATTTT; cdr3_aa: CASSVEGLAGASTDTQYF
j_call: TRBJ2-7; v_call: TRBV28; cdr3_length: 15; d_call: TRBD1; clone_size: .; cdr3_nt: TGTGCCAGCACTCTTGGACAGGGGGACTCCTACGAGCAGTACTTC; cdr3_aa: CASTLGQGDSYEQYF
j_call: TRBJ2-7; v_call: TRBV25-1; cdr3_length: 13; d_call: TRBD1; clone_size: many; cdr3_nt: TGTGCCAGCAGAGGGACAGGGAGCTACGAGCAGTACTTC; cdr3_aa: CASRGTGSYEQYF
j_call: TRBJ2-7; v_call: TRBV28; cdr3_length: 12; d_call: .; clone_size: .; cdr3_nt: TGTGCCAGCAGTCCAGAGACTAGGGAGCAGTACTTC; cdr3_aa: CASSPETREQYF
j_call: TRBJ2-5; v_call: TRBV28; cdr3_length: 15; d_call: .; clone_size: few; cdr3_nt: TGTGCCAGCAGTTTGGGTCCGGACAGCCAAGAGACCCAGTACTTC; cdr3_aa: CASSLGPDSQETQYF
j_call: TRBJ1-5; v_call: TRBV2; cdr3_length: 17; d_call: TRBD1; clone_size: .; cdr3_nt: TGTGCCAGCGGTGCTATTACAGGGGGTAGGGGCAATCAGCCCCAGCATTTT; cdr3_aa: CASGAITGGRGNQPQHF
j_call: TRBJ2-4; v_call: TRBV3-1; cdr3_length: 12; d_call: .; clone_size: few; cdr3_nt: TGTGCCAGCAGCCGCCTGGGGGACATTCAGTACTTC; cdr3_aa: CASSRLGDIQYF
j_call: TRBJ2-1; v_call: TRBV7-9; cdr3_length: 13; d_call: .; clone_size: .; cdr3_nt: TGTGCCAGCAGCGGGGCCCTTGTAGGTGAGCAGTTCTTC; cdr3_aa: CASSGALVGEQFF
j_call: TRBJ1-4; v_call: TRBV15; cdr3_length: 14; d_call: .; clone_size: few; cdr3_nt: TGTGCCACCAGCAGAGATTTGGGAAGGGAAAAACTGTTTTTT; cdr3_aa: CATSRDLGREKLFF
j_call: TRBJ2-7; v_call: TRBV27; cdr3_length: 15; d_call: .; clone_size: few; cdr3_nt: TGTGCCAGCAGTGCCGCTAGCGCCTTGCGTTCCGAGCAGTACTTC; cdr3_aa: CASSAASALRSEQYF
j_call: TRBJ2-3; v_call: TRBV28; cdr3_length: 16; d_call: .; clone_size: few; cdr3_nt: TGTGCCAGCAGTTTATTCCTCTCGGAAGATTCAGATACGCAGTATTTT; cdr3_aa: CASSLFLSEDSDTQYF
j_call: TRBJ2-4; v_call: TRBV7-9; cdr3_length: 13; d_call: TRBD1; clone_size: few; cdr3_nt: TGTGCCAGCAGCCTCCGGACAGGGGACATTCAGTACTTC; cdr3_aa: CASSLRTGDIQYF
j_call: TRBJ2-1; v_call: TRBV20-1; cdr3_length: 16; d_call: .; clone_size: .; cdr3_nt: TGCAGTGCCCCAATGGGGGTGTCAGGGATTGGCAATGAGCAGTTCTTC; cdr3_aa: CSAPMGVSGIGNEQFF
j_call: TRBJ2-5; v_call: TRBV14; cdr3_length: 17; d_call: TRBD1; clone_size: few; cdr3_nt: TGTGCCAGCAGCCAAGAAGGCGCGAGACAGGGGCGAGAGACCCAGTACTTC; cdr3_aa: CASSQEGARQGRETQYF
j_call: TRBJ2-5; v_call: TRBV7-6; cdr3_length: 17; d_call: .; clone_size: .; cdr3_nt: TGTGCCAGCAGCCCGTATGGCACAGGTGGGAGAGGGGAGACCCAGTACTTC; cdr3_aa: CASSPYGTGGRGETQYF
j_call: TRBJ1-2; v_call: TRBV6-2/TRBV6-3; cdr3_length: 15; d_call: .; clone_size: .; cdr3_nt: TGTGCCAGCAGTCTACAGGTTCCAGCTAACTATGGCTACACCTTC; cdr3_aa: CASSLQVPANYGYTF
j_call: TRBJ1-5; v_call: TRBV6-1; cdr3_length: 14; d_call: TRBD1; clone_size: many; cdr3_nt: TGTGCCAGCCGAGACAGGGGTACAAATCAGCCCCAGCATTTT; cdr3_aa: CASRDRGTNQPQHF
j_call: TRBJ2-7; v_call: TRBV3-1; cdr3_length: 14; d_call: .; clone_size: many; cdr3_nt: TGTGCCAGCAGCGCGACTACCACTACCTACGAGCAGTACTTC; cdr3_aa: CASSATTTTYEQYF
j_call: TRBJ1-1; v_call: TRBV12-3/TRBV12-4; cdr3_length: 14; d_call: TRBD1; clone_size: .; cdr3_nt: TGTGCCAGCAGGCAGACAGGGGAGGTGACTGAAGCTTTCTTT; cdr3_aa: CASRQTGEVTEAFF
j_call: TRBJ1-1; v_call: TRBV10-3; cdr3_length: 14; d_call: .; clone_size: .; cdr3_nt: TGTGCCATCAGTGAGTCTTGGGGAAACACTGAAGCTTTCTTT; cdr3_aa: CAISESWGNTEAFF
j_call: TRBJ2-1; v_call: TRBV29-1; cdr3_length: 14; d_call: .; clone_size: many; cdr3_nt: TGCAGCGCCGATAAGGGGGCGGGGATGAATGAGCAGTTCTTC; cdr3_aa: CSADKGAGMNEQFF
j_call: TRBJ2-5; v_call: TRBV27; cdr3_length: 17; d_call: TRBD1; clone_size: few; cdr3_nt: TGTGCCAGCAGTTTAAGCGGACAGGGGTACCCACAAGAGACCCAGTACTTC; cdr3_aa: CASSLSGQGYPQETQYF
j_call: TRBJ2-6; v_call: TRBV11-2; cdr3_length: 11; d_call: .; clone_size: few; cdr3_nt: TGTGGGGGCTCTGGGGCCAACGTCCTGACTTTC; cdr3_aa: CGGSGANVLTF
j_call: TRBJ2-3; v_call: TRBV12-3/TRBV12-4; cdr3_length: 16; d_call: .; clone_size: few; cdr3_nt: TGTGCCAGCAGTTTAGTACTCCAGCGGCCCACAGATACGCAGTATTTT; cdr3_aa: CASSLVLQRPTDTQYF
j_call: TRBJ1-5; v_call: TRBV6-1; cdr3_length: 14; d_call: .; clone_size: .; cdr3_nt: TGTGCCACTACCCCCCGGGACAAAAATCAGCCCCAGCATTTT; cdr3_aa: CATTPRDKNQPQHF
j_call: TRBJ2-5; v_call: TRBV3-1; cdr3_length: 14; d_call: TRBD2; clone_size: few; cdr3_nt: TGTGCCAGCAGCCGCCCGGGACTAGAAGAGACCCAGTACTTC; cdr3_aa: CASSRPGLEETQYF
j_call: TRBJ2-3; v_call: TRBV28; cdr3_length: 15; d_call: TRBD1; clone_size: .; cdr3_nt: TGTGCCAGCAGTTTACGGGACAGCACAATAGATACGCAGTATTTT; cdr3_aa: CASSLRDSTIDTQYF
j_call: TRBJ2-7; v_call: TRBV12-3/TRBV12-4; cdr3_length: 14; d_call: TRBD1; clone_size: .; cdr3_nt: TGTGCCAGCAGCCTAAACTCCGGGACAGGGAAGCAGTACTTC; cdr3_aa: CASSLNSGTGKQYF
j_call: TRBJ2-1; v_call: TRBV5-1; cdr3_length: 15; d_call: .; clone_size: many; cdr3_nt: TGCGCCAGCAGAGTAACGGGAGACCCCTACAATGAGCAGTTCTTC; cdr3_aa: CASRVTGDPYNEQFF
j_call: TRBJ2-7; v_call: TRBV10-3; cdr3_length: 14; d_call: .; clone_size: .; cdr3_nt: TGTGCCATCAGTGAAAGGGGGATAAACGACGAGCAGTACTTC; cdr3_aa: CAISERGINDEQYF
j_call: TRBJ2-7; v_call: TRBV4-3; cdr3_length: 14; d_call: .; clone_size: many; cdr3_nt: TGCGCCAGCAGCCAAGAGATAGCTTACTACGAGCAGTACTTC; cdr3_aa: CASSQEIAYYEQYF
j_call: TRBJ2-3; v_call: TRBV5-1; cdr3_length: 14; d_call: .; clone_size: many; cdr3_nt: TGCGCCAGCAGCTTGGGGGGGCCGTCAGATACGCAGTATTTT; cdr3_aa: CASSLGGPSDTQYF
j_call: TRBJ2-7; v_call: TRBV9; cdr3_length: 15; d_call: .; clone_size: .; cdr3_nt: TGTGCCAGCAGCGCCAACCCAGGGGCCTCCTACGAGCAGTACTTC; cdr3_aa: CASSANPGASYEQYF
j_call: TRBJ2-1; v_call: TRBV28; cdr3_length: 17; d_call: TRBD2; clone_size: few; cdr3_nt: TGTGCCAGCAGTTTAACTGACGGGGGGGGGCCTTTTAATGAGCAGTTCTTC; cdr3_aa: CASSLTDGGGPFNEQFF
j_call: TRBJ2-2; v_call: TRBV2; cdr3_length: 16; d_call: TRBD2; clone_size: .; cdr3_nt: TGTGCCAGCAGTGATGCGCGACTAGCGGGAATTGGGGAGCTGTTTTTT; cdr3_aa: CASSDARLAGIGELFF
j_call: TRBJ2-7; v_call: TRBV4-1; cdr3_length: 13; d_call: .; clone_size: .; cdr3_nt: TGCGCCAGCAGCCAAGATCTAGGTCGCGAGCAGTACTTC; cdr3_aa: CASSQDLGREQYF
j_call: TRBJ2-3; v_call: TRBV5-1; cdr3_length: 18; d_call: .; clone_size: .; cdr3_nt: TGCGCCAGCAGCCCTTTTACAGTGGGACCCTCGGTCACGGATACGCAGTATTTT; cdr3_aa: CASSPFTVGPSVTDTQYF
j_call: TRBJ2-7; v_call: TRBV19; cdr3_length: 14; d_call: TRBD1; clone_size: .; cdr3_nt: TGTGCCAGTAGTCGACAGGGGGCAGGGGTCGAGCAGTACTTC; cdr3_aa: CASSRQGAGVEQYF